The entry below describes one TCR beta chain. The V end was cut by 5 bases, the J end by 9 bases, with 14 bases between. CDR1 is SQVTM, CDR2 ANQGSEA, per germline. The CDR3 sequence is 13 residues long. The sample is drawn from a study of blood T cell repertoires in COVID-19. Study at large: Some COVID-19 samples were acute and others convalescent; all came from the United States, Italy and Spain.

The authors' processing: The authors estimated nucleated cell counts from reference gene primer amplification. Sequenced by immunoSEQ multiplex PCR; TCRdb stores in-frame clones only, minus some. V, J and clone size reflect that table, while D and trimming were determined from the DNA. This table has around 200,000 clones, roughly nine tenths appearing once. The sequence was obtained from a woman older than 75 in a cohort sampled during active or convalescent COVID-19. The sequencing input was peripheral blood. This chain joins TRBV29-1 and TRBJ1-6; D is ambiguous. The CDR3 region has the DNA TGCAGCGTTACAAAGGGTGAGGGTTCACCCCTCCACTTT. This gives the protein CSVTKGEGSPLHF.